This TCR beta chain was sequenced in a study of blood T cell repertoires in COVID-19. Assay: immunoSEQ multiplex PCR; the TCRdb copy retains only in-frame clones and omits some. Of over 350,000 clones detected, about 89% appear once; the ten largest clones hold 4.3%. The sample comprised peripheral blood. The sequence derives from a woman aged 25 to 39 with acute or convalescent COVID-19.

The CDR3, as DNA: TGCAGCGTTGTAGCTAGCGGGGAGTACAATGAGCAGTTCTTC. Translation gives CSVVASGEYNEQFF. J is TRBJ2-1 and V is TRBV29-1; 9 bases map to TRBD2. Germline V gene data show CDR1 as SQVTM and CDR2 as ANQGSEA. The length of the CDR3 is 14 residues. V gave up 4 bases and J gave up 4 bases; unmatched junction bases: 5.